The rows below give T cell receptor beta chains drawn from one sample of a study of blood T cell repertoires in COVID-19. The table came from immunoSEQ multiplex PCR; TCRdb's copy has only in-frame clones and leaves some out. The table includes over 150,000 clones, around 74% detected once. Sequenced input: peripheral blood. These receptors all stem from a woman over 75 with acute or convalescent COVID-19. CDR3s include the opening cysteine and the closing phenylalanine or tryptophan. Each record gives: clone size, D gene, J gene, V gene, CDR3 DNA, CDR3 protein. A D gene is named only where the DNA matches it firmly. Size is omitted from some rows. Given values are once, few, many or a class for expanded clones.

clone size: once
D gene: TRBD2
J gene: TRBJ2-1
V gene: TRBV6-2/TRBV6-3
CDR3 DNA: TGTGCCAGCAGCCCTAAAACCGGGACTAGCGGGGAAGATGAGCAGTTCTTC
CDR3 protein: CASSPKTGTSGEDEQFF

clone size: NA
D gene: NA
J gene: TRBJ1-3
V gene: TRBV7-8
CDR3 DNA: TGTGCCAGCAGCCCTAGGATTGCCGGAATGTACTCTGGAAACACCATATATTTT
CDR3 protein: CASSPRIAGMYSGNTIYF

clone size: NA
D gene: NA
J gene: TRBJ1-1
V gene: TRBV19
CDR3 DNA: TGTGCCAGTAGTATCTCGACAGGTTGGACTGAAGCTTTCTTT
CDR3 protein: CASSISTGWTEAFF

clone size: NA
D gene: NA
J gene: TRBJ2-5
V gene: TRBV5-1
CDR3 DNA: TGCGCCAGCAGCCCTGGACAGCAAGAGACCCAGTACTTC
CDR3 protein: CASSPGQQETQYF

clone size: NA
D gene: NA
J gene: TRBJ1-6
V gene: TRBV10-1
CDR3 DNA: TGCGCCAGCAGTGGTCACGGGATCACCAATTCACCCCTCCACTTT
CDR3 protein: CASSGHGITNSPLHF

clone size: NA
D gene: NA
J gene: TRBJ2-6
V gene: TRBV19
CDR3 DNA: TGTGCCAGTAGTATTTACTCTGGGGCCAACGTCCTGACTTTC
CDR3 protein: CASSIYSGANVLTF

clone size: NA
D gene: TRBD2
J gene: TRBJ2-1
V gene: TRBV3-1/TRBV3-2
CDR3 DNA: TGTGCCAGCAGCAAAGGACTAGCGGGGGTATTCTTC
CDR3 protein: CASSKGLAGVFF

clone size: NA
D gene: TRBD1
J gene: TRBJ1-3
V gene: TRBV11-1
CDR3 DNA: TGTGCCAGCAGCTTGTGGACAGGCGGCTCTGGAAACACCATATATTTT
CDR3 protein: CASSLWTGGSGNTIYF

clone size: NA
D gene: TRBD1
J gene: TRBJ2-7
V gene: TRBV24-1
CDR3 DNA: TGTGCCACCAGTGACCGACAGGGGCCTAGCTCCTACGAGCAGTACTTC
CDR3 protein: CATSDRQGPSSYEQYF

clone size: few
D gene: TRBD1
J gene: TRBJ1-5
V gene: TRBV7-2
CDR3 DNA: TGTGCCAGCAGCCCCACAGGGGGGCATAGCAATCAGCCCCAGCATTTT
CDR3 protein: CASSPTGGHSNQPQHF

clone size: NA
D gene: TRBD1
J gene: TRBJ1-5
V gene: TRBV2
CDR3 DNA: TGTGCCAGCAGCGACGGACAGGGGGTTCCTCAGCCCCAGCATTTT
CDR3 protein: CASSDGQGVPQPQHF

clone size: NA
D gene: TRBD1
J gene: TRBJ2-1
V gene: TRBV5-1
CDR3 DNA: TGCGCCAGCAGCGCTAGGACAGGGGGCTATGGGAATGAGCAGTTCTTC
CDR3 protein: CASSARTGGYGNEQFF

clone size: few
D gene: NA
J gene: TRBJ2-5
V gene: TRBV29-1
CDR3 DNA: TGCAGCGTTCGATCTAGCGTGGAGACCCAGTACTTC
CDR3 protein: CSVRSSVETQYF

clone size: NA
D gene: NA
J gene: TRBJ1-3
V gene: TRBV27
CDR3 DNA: TGTGCCAGCAGTTTGCAGGGCATAAAGGGAAACACCATATATTTT
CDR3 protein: CASSLQGIKGNTIYF

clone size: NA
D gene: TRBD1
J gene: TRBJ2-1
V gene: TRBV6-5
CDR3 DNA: TGTGCCAGCAGTTCTGAGGGACAGGGGGCGCGTGAGCAGTTCTTC
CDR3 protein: CASSSEGQGAREQFF

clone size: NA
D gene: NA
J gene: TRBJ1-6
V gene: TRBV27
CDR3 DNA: TGTGCCAGCAGTTCTACCGGGACATTTTTCGGGAACTCACCCCTCCACTTT
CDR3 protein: CASSSTGTFFGNSPLHF